The sequence of this T cell receptor beta chain was determined in a study of shared clonotypes between healthy human individuals. Study-wide context: Each donor had three CD4 naive, three CD4 memory, two CD8 naive and one CD8 memory plate.

The data were produced by immunoSEQ multiplex PCR, yet TCRdb's version contains in-frame clones alone and is incomplete. The table has almost 750,000 clones, approximately 77% seen once. This CDR3 has 16 residues. From germline, CDR1 is KGHSH and CDR2 LQKENI. The J segment lost 7 bases and the V segment lost 6 bases, leaving 18 bases of the junction unmatched. The rearrangement links TRBV18 to TRBJ2-7; 7 bases are shared with TRBD2. The sequenced sample was memory CD4+ T cells sorted from blood. Regarding subset: CD45RA-negative fraction. The clonotype comes from a young woman in good health. CDR3 loop: CASSGVAGTTFKEQYF. The DNA for the CDR3 is TGTGCCAGCTCGGGCGTGGCAGGGACTACGTTTAAGGAGCAGTACTTC.